A single sample is the source of the 17 T cell receptor beta chains below, sequenced in a study of blood T cell repertoires in COVID-19. This table comes from immunoSEQ multiplex PCR, and its TCRdb copy is limited to in-frame clones, with some not included. The sample lists about 270,000 clones, more than 80% occurring once. Input material: PBMCs or T cells enriched from blood (not recorded which). The receptors shown here come from a woman in her 30s with acute COVID-19.

This chain connects TRBV15 to TRBJ1-2; 7 nucleotides align to TRBD1. The CDR3 length is 14 residues. V dropped 0 bases and J dropped 8; count of bases not matched to a gene: 6. Germline-derived CDR1 and CDR2 are LNHNV and YYDKDF (reference sequence). CDR3 nucleotides: TGTGCCACCAGCAGAGAGGGAACAGGGGACGGCTACACCTTC. It codes for CATSREGTGDGYTF.

As DNA, the CDR3 is TGCGCCAGCAGCGCGGGACTAGCGGGAGGGCCGGTCGGGGAGCTGTTTTTT. It encodes CASSAGLAGGPVGELFF. The V call is TRBV5-1, the J call TRBJ2-2; 16 nucleotides agree with TRBD2. Germline CDR1 reads SGHRS; CDR2 reads YFSETQ. Trimming at V came to 4 bases and at J to 7 bases, leaving 7 bases not matched to a gene. This CDR3 comprises 17 residues.

The DNA of the CDR3 is TGTGCCAGCCTCAGTTTGAACACTGAAGCTTTCTTT. As protein: CASLSLNTEAFF. The V call is TRBV2, the J call TRBJ1-1; D unresolved. The V gene lost 8 bases and the J gene lost 0 bases, with 7 bases spanning the gap. Germline loops: CDR1 SNHLY, CDR2 FYNNEI. The CDR3 covers 12 residues.

The CDR3 protein is CASSARTSGPTGELFF. CDR3 nucleotides: TGTGCCAGCAGCGCCAGGACTAGCGGCCCCACCGGGGAGCTGTTTTTT. The gene calls are TRBV5-4 and TRBJ2-2, with 10 bases lining up with TRBD2. CDR3 length: 16 residues. Germline CDR1 SGHNT, CDR2 YYREEE (reference sequence). Trimming at V came to 4 bases and at J to 4 bases, leaving 7 bases not matched to a gene.

The chain recombines TRBV28 with TRBJ2-7; 7 bases agree with TRBD2. Losses at the gene ends were 7 bases for V and 3 bases for J; bases not matched to a gene: 9. CDR3 size: 14 residues. Germline V gene lookup returns CDR1 MDHEN and CDR2 SYDVKM. The CDR3 loop is CASIGGGVVYEQYF. The CDR3, as DNA: TGTGCCAGCATCGGTGGGGGGGTTGTCTACGAGCAGTACTTC.

The chain combines TRBV5-8 with TRBJ2-3, with D possibly matching TRBD2 (6 bases). Per the germline V gene, CDR1 is SGHTS and CDR2 is YDEGEE. The CDR3 contains 15 residues. The germline V and J ends were trimmed by 7 bases and 5 bases, with 20 bases remaining between them. CDR3 in amino acids: CASPPTGGIRDTQYF. In nucleotides, the CDR3 is TGTGCCAGCCCCCCTACTGGGGGGATAAGAGATACGCAGTATTTT.

The V and J genes are TRBV28 and TRBJ1-6; D not certain. The CDR3 has 13 residues. The V and J ends lost 5 bases and 9 bases respectively, with 11 bases between them. Germline V gene lookup returns CDR1 MDHEN and CDR2 SYDVKM. CDR3: CASSPYRGSPLHF. CDR3 nucleotide sequence: TGTGCCAGCAGTCCCTATCGTGGTTCACCCCTCCACTTT.

V and J are TRBV19 and TRBJ1-1; D is uncertain. The CDR3 sequence is 13 residues long. The V gene's germline CDR1 is LNHDA and CDR2 SQIVND (reference sequence). V dropped 7 bases and J dropped 0 bases, with 9 bases sitting between them. The CDR3 bases are TGTGCCAGTATGACACCAATGAACACTGAAGCTTTCTTT. Translating gives CASMTPMNTEAFF. Full variable domain (missing parts from reference TRBV19 and TRBJ1-1): DGGITQSPKYLFRKEGQNVTLSCEQNLNHDAMYWYRQDPGQGLRLIYYSQIVNDFQKGDIAEGYSVSREKKESFPLTVTSAQKNPTAFYLCASMTPMNTEAFFGQGTRLTVV.

The V and J genes are TRBV7-7 and TRBJ2-2; TRBD2 aligns across 14 bases. J lost 5 bases, V lost 5 bases, and 10 bases had no gene match. The CDR3 is made up of 18 amino acids. Germline assignment: CDR1 SSHAT and CDR2 FNYEAQ (reference sequence). For the CDR3, the DNA is TGTGCCAGCAGCCCAAACCCGGGACTAGCGGGAGATACCGGGGAGCTGTTTTTT. Its translation is CASSPNPGLAGDTGELFF.

The CDR3 reads CASSSLQGAYEKLFF. The DNA of the CDR3 is TGTGCCAGCAGTTCACTACAGGGGGCGTATGAAAAACTGTTTTTT. The chain links TRBV28 to TRBJ1-4, with 9 bases that match TRBD1. The CDR3 extends over 15 amino acids. CDR1 and CDR2 from the germline V gene are MDHEN and SYDVKM. The J segment lost 6 bases and the V segment lost 4 bases, leaving 6 bases of the junction unmatched.

The chain carries TRBV19 and TRBJ2-1; 7 bases agree with TRBD1. The CDR3 length is 15 residues. Germline V gene data show CDR1 as LNHDA and CDR2 as SQIVND (reference sequence). The J segment lost 0 bases and the V segment lost 5 bases, leaving 4 bases of the junction unmatched. In DNA form, the CDR3 reads TGTGCCAGTAGTGGGGGACAGAGCTCCTACAATGAGCAGTTCTTC. It is translated as CASSGGQSSYNEQFF.

This chain uses TRBV9 with TRBJ1-1; unclear D gene. Germline assignment: CDR1 SGDLS and CDR2 YYNGEE. Trimming removed 1 base from V and 0 bases from J, with 10 bases in between. CDR3 length equals 15 residues. The CDR3 DNA sequence: TGTGCCAGCAGCGTATCCCCAAACATGAACACTGAAGCTTTCTTT. Protein sequence: CASSVSPNMNTEAFF.

The DNA for the CDR3 is TGTGCCAGCAGCCCATTAGCTACACGGGTCAATGAGCAGTTCTTC. Translation gives CASSPLATRVNEQFF. The chain couples TRBV14 to TRBJ2-1; D not resolved. This CDR3 has 15 amino acids. The germline gives CDR1 SGHDN, CDR2 FVKESK. Deletions cut 4 bases from V and 6 bases from J, with 16 bases between.

The rearrangement links TRBV6-1 to TRBJ2-2, with D unresolved. V shed 0 bases and J shed 9 bases, with 8 bases lying between them. Germline V gene data show CDR1 as MNHNS and CDR2 as SASEGT. This CDR3 region has 13 residues. The CDR3 nucleotides read TGTGCCAGCAGTGAAGCTTTTGGCTGGGAGCTGTTTTTT. Translating gives CASSEAFGWELFF.

V gene TRBV29-1 combines with J gene TRBJ2-1; TRBD2 matches at 8 bases. The CDR3 contains 15 residues. V lost 2 bases and J lost 4; bases outside the gene matches: 7. Germline V gene data show CDR1 as SQVTM and CDR2 as ANQGSEA. CDR3 region: CSVEPLSGSYNEQFF. Written as DNA, the CDR3 is TGCAGCGTTGAACCCCTCAGCGGGAGTTACAATGAGCAGTTCTTC.

Only a few counts were recorded for this clone. The chain couples TRBV6-6 to TRBJ2-2, with 8 positions matching TRBD2. The junction had 2 bases not matched to a gene; V was cut back by 2 bases and J by 3 bases. Germline V CDR1 and CDR2: MNHNY, SVGAGI (reference sequence). CDR3 length equals 15 residues. As DNA, the CDR3 is TGTGCCAGCAGTTACCAAGCGGGAGACACCGGGGAGCTGTTTTTT. This codes for CASSYQAGDTGELFF.

CDR3 sequence (DNA): TGTGCCAGCAGCGTAAGCGGGAGGGCGGCAGAGACCCAGTACTTC. It specifies CASSVSGRAAETQYF. V and J are TRBV7-3 and TRBJ2-5, with TRBD2 matching 10 bases. The germline CDR1 and CDR2 sequences are SGHTA and FQGTGA. V shed 5 bases, J shed 4 bases, and the junction held 7 bases outside the gene matches. CDR3 length: 15 amino acids.